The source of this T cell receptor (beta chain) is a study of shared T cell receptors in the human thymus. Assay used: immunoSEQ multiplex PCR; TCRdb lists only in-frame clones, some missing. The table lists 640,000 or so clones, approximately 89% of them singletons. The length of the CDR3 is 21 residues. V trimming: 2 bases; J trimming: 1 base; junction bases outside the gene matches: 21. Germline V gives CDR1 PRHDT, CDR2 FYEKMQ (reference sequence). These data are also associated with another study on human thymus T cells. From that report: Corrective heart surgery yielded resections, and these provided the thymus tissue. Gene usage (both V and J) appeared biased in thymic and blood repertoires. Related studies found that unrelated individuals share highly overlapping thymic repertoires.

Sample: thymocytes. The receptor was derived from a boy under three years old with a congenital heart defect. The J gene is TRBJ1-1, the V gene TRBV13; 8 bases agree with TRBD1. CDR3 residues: CASSLRGSNKPTGTGNTEAFF. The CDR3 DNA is TGTGCCAGCAGCTTAAGAGGGTCTAATAAACCGACCGGGACAGGGAACACTGAAGCTTTCTTT.